The 13 T cell receptor beta chains in this list originate from one sample, sequenced in a study of monozygotic twins with cystic fibrosis. Method: immunoSEQ multiplex PCR; TCRdb's copy keeps in-frame clones and lacks some. The sample includes about 39,000 clones, about nine tenths of them seen just once. Sample: blood. The receptors were gathered from a boy under 10 years old with cystic fibrosis.

This chain connects TRBV5-4 to TRBJ2-1; 11 positions match TRBD2. CDR3 length equals 17 residues. V was pared by 3 bases and J by 8 bases, with 13 bases of the junction left unmatched. In germline, CDR1 is SGHNT, CDR2 YYREEE (reference sequence). CDR3 protein: CASSYSGTSGPLDEQFF. DNA of the CDR3: TGTGCCAGCAGCTACTCCGGGACTAGCGGACCCTTGGATGAGCAGTTCTTC.

This chain links TRBV20-1 with TRBJ1-1; maybe TRBD1 (5 bases). The germline V gene encodes CDR1 DFQATT and CDR2 SNEGSKA (reference sequence). With 3 bases removed from V and 8 bases from J, the gap between germline ends came to 10 bases. The CDR3 has 11 amino acids. CDR3 bases: TGCAGTGCTAGCGGGGCAGTAGAAGCTTTCTTT. Translation: CSASGAVEAFF.

The chain combines TRBV5-6 with TRBJ2-7; TRBD1 aligns across 7 bases. Germline values: CDR1 SGHDT, CDR2 YYEEEE. The CDR3 loop spans 13 amino acids. J lost 1 base, V lost 3 bases, and 1 base had no gene match. The DNA of the CDR3 is TGTGCCAGCAGCTGGGGACAGTCCTACGAGCAGTACTTC. It is translated as CASSWGQSYEQYF.

The rearrangement uses TRBV7-9 and TRBJ1-1; 7 nucleotides align to TRBD1. The CDR3 has 13 residues. Germline V gene data show CDR1 as SEHNR and CDR2 as FQNEAQ (reference sequence). V lost 5 bases and J lost 7; bases outside the gene matches: 7. The chain's CDR3 is CASSRMGTDEAFF. As DNA, the CDR3 is TGTGCCAGCAGCCGAATGGGGACAGATGAAGCTTTCTTT.

The chain combines TRBV13 with TRBJ1-2; no clear D gene. Germline V gives CDR1 PRHDT, CDR2 FYEKMQ (reference sequence). V was trimmed by 6 bases and J by 1 base, leaving 18 bases between them. The CDR3 is 16 residues long. In nucleotides, the CDR3 is TGTGCCAGCAGTCCAGGATTTCAGAGACTTAACTATGGCTACACCTTC. Its translation: CASSPGFQRLNYGYTF.

This clone appeared once. V usage is TRBV14 and J usage is TRBJ2-7; tentatively, D is TRBD1 (5 bases). Deletions cut 4 bases from V and 7 bases from J, with 20 bases between. This CDR3 comprises 15 residues. Looked up from germline, CDR1 is SGHDN and CDR2 is FVKESK. The DNA of the CDR3 is TGTGCCAGCAGCCTCAGCTGGGCAGGGATTGAAGAGCAGTACTTC. It yields the protein CASSLSWAGIEEQYF.

V is TRBV6-5 and J is TRBJ1-2, with D uncertain. The length of the CDR3 is 13 residues. In germline, CDR1 is MNHEY, CDR2 SVGAGI. With 2 bases removed from V and 3 bases from J, the gap between germline ends came to 7 bases. CDR3 nucleotide sequence: TGTGCCAGCAGTTACGGCAGCTACTATGGCTACACCTTC. Its protein is CASSYGSYYGYTF.

This chain connects TRBV7-9 to TRBJ1-2; TRBD1 aligns across 7 bases. Germline V gene lookup returns CDR1 SEHNR and CDR2 FQNEAQ (reference sequence). This CDR3 spans 17 amino acids. V shed 3 bases and J 3 bases; nucleotides not matched to a gene: 13. Written as DNA, the CDR3 is TGTGCCAGCAGCTTCTCGTGGGACAGACTAAAACACTATGGCTACACCTTC. Translated: CASSFSWDRLKHYGYTF.

This rearrangement joins TRBV9 to TRBJ2-5; 9 bases fit TRBD2. Trimming took 4 bases from V and 1 from J; bases not matched to a gene: 8. The germline gives CDR1 SGDLS, CDR2 YYNGEE. CDR3 length equals 16 residues. Here the CDR3 reads CASSPQLAGIQETQYF. In DNA form, the CDR3 reads TGTGCCAGCAGCCCCCAGCTAGCGGGGATCCAAGAGACCCAGTACTTC. The full variable domain, rest sourced from reference TRBV9 and TRBJ2-5, is DSGVTQTPKHLITATGQRVTLRCSPRSGDLSVYWYQQSLDQGLQFLIQYYNGEERAKGNILERFSAQQFPDLHSELNLSSLELGDSALYFCASSPQLAGIQETQYFGPGTRLLVL.

This clone was seen once. This CDR3 is CASSAGAETQYF. CDR3 DNA sequence: TGTGCCAGCAGCGCGGGGGCAGAGACCCAGTACTTC. The chain couples TRBV9 to TRBJ2-5; D possibly uses TRBD1 or TRBD2 (6 bases each). CDR1 is SGDLS, CDR2 YYNGEE, per germline. The CDR3 contains 12 residues. Trimming stripped 3 bases from V and 4 bases from J, with 7 bases between.

This chain connects TRBV28 to TRBJ2-7; D ambiguous. In germline, CDR1 is MDHEN, CDR2 SYDVKM. CDR3 length equals 12 residues. Between the trimmed V and J ends, which lost 1 base and 2 bases, there was a span of 3 bases. The DNA of the CDR3 is TGTGCCAGCAGTTTATATGCCTACGAGCAGTACTTC. Translating it yields CASSLYAYEQYF.

The chain uses TRBV6-6 and TRBJ1-4; no clear D gene. The germline V and J ends were trimmed by 7 bases and 1 base, with 13 bases remaining between them. The germline V gene encodes CDR1 MNHNY and CDR2 SVGAGI (reference sequence). The CDR3 is made up of 15 amino acids. The DNA for the CDR3 is TGTGCCAGCACCCCCCAGAGGGAAACTAATGAAAAACTGTTTTTT. As protein: CASTPQRETNEKLFF.

The table lists this clone with a few counts. The chain carries TRBV4-1 and TRBJ2-7, with D possibly called TRBD1 or TRBD2 (6 bases each). CDR1 and CDR2 from the germline V gene are MGHRA and YSYEKL. This CDR3 contains 16 residues. Trimming took off 1 base at V and 4 bases at J, with 17 bases between the two ends. CDR3 sequence: CASSQAVGRGGYEQYF. CDR3 nucleotide sequence: TGCGCCAGCAGCCAAGCGGTCGGCAGGGGAGGATACGAGCAGTACTTC.